A selection of T cell receptor beta chains follows, all from one sample in a study of siplizumab effects on memory and regulatory T cells. The repertoire was sequenced with immunoSEQ multiplex PCR; TCRdb's copy has only in-frame clones and lacks some. This table holds about 52,000 clones, less than 98% found once. The source material was naive CD4+ T cells sorted from blood. The source is a human donor in good health. The CDR3 runs from the conserved cysteine through the conserved F or W. The D gene is left open where the match is weak. Size is stated for part of the rows, as once, few or many counts, or as a class when the clone is expanded.

size,D,V,J,DNA,CDR3
NA,NA,TRBV28,TRBJ2-7,TGTGCCAGCAGTTTAGCTGCGGCGGGCTCCTACGAGCAGTACTTC,CASSLAAAGSYEQYF
NA,TRBD2,TRBV14,TRBJ2-3,TGTGCCAGCAGCCAAAACACGGGACTACTCACAGATACGCAGTATTTT,CASSQNTGLLTDTQYF
NA,TRBD2,TRBV11-2,TRBJ2-3,TGTGCCAGCAGCTTACTAGCGGGAGGTCGAGATACGCAGTATTTT,CASSLLAGGRDTQYF
NA,NA,TRBV2,TRBJ1-1,TGTGCCAGCAGTTTGGGGTGGAAGGACACTGAAGCTTTCTTT,CASSLGWKDTEAFF
NA,NA,TRBV5-4,TRBJ1-1,TGTGCCAGCAGCTCCAGGGATTCTGAAGCTTTCTTT,CASSSRDSEAFF
NA,TRBD1,TRBV28,TRBJ1-1,TGTGCCAGCAGCTCCGGGACAGGAAGATTATTGGCTTTCTTT,CASSSGTGRLLAFF
NA,TRBD2,TRBV6-4,TRBJ2-1,TGTGCCAGCAAGCAGCGGGATAACTACAATGAGCAGTTCTTC,CASKQRDNYNEQFF
NA,NA,TRBV5-1,TRBJ2-5,TGCGCCAGCAGCCAGGGACTGCAAGAGACCCAGTACTTC,CASSQGLQETQYF
NA,TRBD2,TRBV4-2,TRBJ2-3,TGTGCCAGCAGCCAAATGGGACTAGCGGGAGGGGGAGATACGCAGTATTTT,CASSQMGLAGGGDTQYF
once,NA,TRBV11-3,TRBJ1-1,TGTGCCAGCAGCTTAGCCCGACAGAGGAACACTGAAGCTTTCTTT,CASSLARQRNTEAFF